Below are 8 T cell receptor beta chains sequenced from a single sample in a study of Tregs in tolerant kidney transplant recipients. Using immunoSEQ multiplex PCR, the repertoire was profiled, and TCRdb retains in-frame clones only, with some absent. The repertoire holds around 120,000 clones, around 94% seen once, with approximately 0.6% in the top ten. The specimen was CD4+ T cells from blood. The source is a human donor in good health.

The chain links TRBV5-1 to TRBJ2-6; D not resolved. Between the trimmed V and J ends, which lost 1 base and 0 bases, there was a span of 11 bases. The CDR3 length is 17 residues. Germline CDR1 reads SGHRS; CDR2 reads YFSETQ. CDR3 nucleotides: TGCGCCAGCAGCTTGATAGGCAGCCTCTCTGGGGCCAACGTCCTGACTTTC. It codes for CASSLIGSLSGANVLTF.

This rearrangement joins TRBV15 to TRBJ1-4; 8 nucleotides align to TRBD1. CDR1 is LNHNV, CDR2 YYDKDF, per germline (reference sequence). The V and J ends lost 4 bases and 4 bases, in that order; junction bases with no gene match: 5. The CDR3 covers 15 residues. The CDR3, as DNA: TGTGCCACCAGCATGACAGGGGTCCTTAATGAAAAACTGTTTTTT. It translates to CATSMTGVLNEKLFF.

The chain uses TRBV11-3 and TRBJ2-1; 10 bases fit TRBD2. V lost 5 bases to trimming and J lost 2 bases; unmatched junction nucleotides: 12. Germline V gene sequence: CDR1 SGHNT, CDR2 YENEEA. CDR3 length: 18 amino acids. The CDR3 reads CASSPRAGLAFPYNEQFF. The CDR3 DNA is TGTGCCAGCAGCCCCCGGGCGGGACTAGCGTTTCCCTACAATGAGCAGTTCTTC.

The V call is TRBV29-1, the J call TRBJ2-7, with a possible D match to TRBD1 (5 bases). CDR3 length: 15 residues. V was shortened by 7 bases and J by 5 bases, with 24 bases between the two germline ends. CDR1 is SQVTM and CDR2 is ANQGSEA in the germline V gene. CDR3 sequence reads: CSGGDNRQGGHEQYF. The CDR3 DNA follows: TGCAGCGGCGGAGATAACCGGCAGGGCGGCCACGAGCAGTACTTC.

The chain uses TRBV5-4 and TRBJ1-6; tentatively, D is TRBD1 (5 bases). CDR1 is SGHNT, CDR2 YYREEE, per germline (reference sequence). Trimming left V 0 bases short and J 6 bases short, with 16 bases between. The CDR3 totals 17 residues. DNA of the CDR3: TGTGCCAGCAGCTTGGGGCTCGGGGCCGACCTTAATTCACCCCTCCACTTT. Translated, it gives CASSLGLGADLNSPLHF.

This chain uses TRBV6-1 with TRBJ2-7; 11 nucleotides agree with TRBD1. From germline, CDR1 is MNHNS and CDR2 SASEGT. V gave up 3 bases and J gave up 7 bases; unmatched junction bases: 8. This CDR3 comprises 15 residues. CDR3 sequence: CASSDVGQGAEEQYF. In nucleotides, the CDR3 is TGTGCCAGCAGTGACGTCGGACAGGGGGCGGAAGAGCAGTACTTC.

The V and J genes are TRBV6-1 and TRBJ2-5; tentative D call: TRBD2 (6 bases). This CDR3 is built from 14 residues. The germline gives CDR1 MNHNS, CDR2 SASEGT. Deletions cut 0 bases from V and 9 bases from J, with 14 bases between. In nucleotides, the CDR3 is TGTGCCAGCAGTGAAGCCCTACACGGACTACCCCAGTACTTC. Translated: CASSEALHGLPQYF.

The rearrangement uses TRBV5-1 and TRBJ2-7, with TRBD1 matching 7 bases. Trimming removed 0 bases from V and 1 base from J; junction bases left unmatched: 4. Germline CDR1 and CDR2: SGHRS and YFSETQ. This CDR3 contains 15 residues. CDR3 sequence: CASSLGQGYSYEQYF. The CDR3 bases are TGCGCCAGCAGCTTGGGACAGGGTTATTCCTACGAGCAGTACTTC.